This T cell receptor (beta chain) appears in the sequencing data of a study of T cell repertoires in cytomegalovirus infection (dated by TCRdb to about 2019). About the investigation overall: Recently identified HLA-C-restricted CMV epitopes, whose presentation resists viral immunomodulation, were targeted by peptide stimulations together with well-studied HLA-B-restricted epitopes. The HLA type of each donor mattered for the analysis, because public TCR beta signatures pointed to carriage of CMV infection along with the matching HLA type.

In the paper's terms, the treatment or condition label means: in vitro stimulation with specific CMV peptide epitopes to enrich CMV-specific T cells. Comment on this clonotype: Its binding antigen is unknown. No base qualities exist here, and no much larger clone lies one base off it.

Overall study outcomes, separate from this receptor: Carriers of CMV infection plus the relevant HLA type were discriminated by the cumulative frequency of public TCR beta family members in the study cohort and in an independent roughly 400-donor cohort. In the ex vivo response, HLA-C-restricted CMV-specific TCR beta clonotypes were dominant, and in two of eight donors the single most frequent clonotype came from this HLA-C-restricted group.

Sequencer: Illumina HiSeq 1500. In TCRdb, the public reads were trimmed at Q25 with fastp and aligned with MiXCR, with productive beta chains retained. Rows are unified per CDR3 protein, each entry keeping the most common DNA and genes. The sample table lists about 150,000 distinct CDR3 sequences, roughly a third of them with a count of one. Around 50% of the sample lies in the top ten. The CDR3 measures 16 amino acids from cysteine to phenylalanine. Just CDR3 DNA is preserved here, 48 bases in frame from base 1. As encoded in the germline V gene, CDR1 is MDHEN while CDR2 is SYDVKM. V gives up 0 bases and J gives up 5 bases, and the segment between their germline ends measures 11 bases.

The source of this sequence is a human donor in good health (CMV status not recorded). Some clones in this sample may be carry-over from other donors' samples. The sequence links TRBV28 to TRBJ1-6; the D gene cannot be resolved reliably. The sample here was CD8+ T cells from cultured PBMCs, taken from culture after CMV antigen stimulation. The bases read TGTGCCAGCAGTTTATGGGTTGAGGCTAATAATTCACCCCTCCACTTT. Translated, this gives CASSLWVEANNSPLHF. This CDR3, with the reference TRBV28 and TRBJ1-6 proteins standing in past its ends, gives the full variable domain DVKVTQSSRYLVKRTGEKVFLECVQDMDHENMFWYRQDPGLGLRLIYFSYDVKMKEKGDIPEGYSVSREKKERFSLILESASTNQTSMYLCASSLWVEANNSPLHFGNGTRLTVT.